This T cell receptor beta chain was sequenced for a study of blood T cell repertoires in COVID-19. Method: immunoSEQ multiplex PCR; TCRdb's copy keeps in-frame clones and lacks some. Found here are 25,000 to 35,000 clones, nearly 90% of them singletons; the top ten hold 9.3%. Germline V CDR1 and CDR2: SNHLY, FYNNEI. J was trimmed by 5 bases and V by 8 bases; bases with no gene match: 5. The CDR3 sequence is 12 residues long. This rearrangement joins TRBV2 to TRBJ2-5, with TRBD1 matching over 7 bases. Sequencing was done on a sample of peripheral blood. This clonotype was obtained from a human donor in a cohort sampled during active COVID-19. CDR3 loop: CASLGRGETQYF. The CDR3 nucleotides read TGTGCCAGCTTAGGCAGGGGGGAGACCCAGTACTTC.